The clone carrying this T cell receptor beta chain was recorded at least ten times. This CDR3 spans 13 amino acids. CDR1 SNHLY and CDR2 FYNNEI come from the germline V gene. The V end was cut by 4 bases, the J end by 7 bases, with 13 bases between. These data originate in a study of T cells in Graves' hyperthyroidism and ophthalmopathy. Researchers took RNA transcripts and amplified the TCR beta CDR3 regions from them. First-round RT-PCR with HTBI primers amplified the TCR CDR3 region. TCRdb reanalysed the multiplex PCR reads using MiXCR and keeps one entry per CDR3 protein. The table records some 500,000 distinct CDR3 sequences, about 16% of them present only once.

The clonotype originates from a woman aged 30 to 39 with Graves' ophthalmopathy. The chain has TRBV2 and TRBJ2-5; no firm D call. The sequencing input was blood. The CDR3 DNA reads TGTGCCAGCAGTGGGACCCCGACCGGGACCCAGTACTTC. It translates to CASSGTPTGTQYF.